The 18 T cell receptor beta chains below come from one sample, sequenced in a study of cytomegalovirus exposure and HLA in healthy donors (TCRdb year 2017). The library was obtained by the immunoSEQ multiplex PCR assay. A mixture of 60 forward primers for TCR Vbeta segments and 13 reverse primers for TCR Jbeta segments was used in the multiplex PCR. TCRdb retrieved this table from immuneACCESS and kept in-frame rearrangements only. Not all clones are present; in checked studies, unresolved V genes account for under half, and no reason is known for the remainder. The sample data list over 150,000 clones, and 80% of these were observed just once. The top ten clonotypes cover about 7% of the sample. Material for sequencing was PBMCs. The receptors were gathered from a young man in good health and CMV-seropositive.

The chain has TRBV2 and TRBJ2-7; TRBD1 might be the D (6 bases). This CDR3 has 16 residues. The V end was cut by 6 bases, the J end by 2 bases, with 20 bases between. CDR1 is SNHLY, CDR2 FYNNEI, per germline. In DNA, the CDR3 is TGTGCCAGCAGGACCGGACAGTTGGATGCGCCCTACGAGCAGTACTTC. It codes for CASRTGQLDAPYEQYF.

The genes are TRBV4-2 and TRBJ2-7, with 7 bases fitting TRBD2. Germline V gene lookup returns CDR1 LGHNA and CDR2 YNFKEQ. This CDR3 has 16 residues. The trim removed 2 bases at V and 2 bases at J, leaving 9 bases unmatched. CDR3 sequence (DNA): TGTGCCAGCAGCCAACCTGGGGGGACTATCCCCTACGAGCAGTACTTC. Translation gives CASSQPGGTIPYEQYF.

The chain combines TRBV5-6 with TRBJ1-6, with a possible D match to TRBD1 (5 bases). The CDR3 spans 16 residues. The germline gives CDR1 SGHDT, CDR2 YYEEEE. Trimming removed 6 bases from V and 7 bases from J, with 20 bases in between. The CDR3 protein is CASTTRGWGANSPLHF. In DNA, the CDR3 is TGTGCCAGCACCACCCGAGGCTGGGGCGCGAATTCACCCCTCCACTTT.

The chain employs TRBV5-5 and TRBJ1-5; D unclear. Trimming cost V 4 bases and J 0 bases, with 8 bases left between them. Germline loops: CDR1 SGHKS, CDR2 YYEKEE (reference sequence). The CDR3 is 14 amino acids. CDR3 coding DNA: TGTGCCAGCAGCCCCTCAGGTAGCAATCAGCCCCAGCATTTT. Its translation is CASSPSGSNQPQHF.

Points on this clone: This specimen includes other DNA sequences encoding the same CDR3. The chain uses TRBV27 and TRBJ1-5, with 7 bases aligning to TRBD1. Unmatched junction bases numbered 11, after V lost 7 bases and J lost 2 bases. Per germline, CDR1 MNHEY and CDR2 SMNVEV (reference sequence). The CDR3 totals 16 residues. The CDR3 region is CASKAVTGLGNQPQHF. For the CDR3, the DNA is TGTGCCAGCAAGGCGGTGACAGGGCTGGGCAATCAGCCCCAGCATTTT.

A single count supports this clone. The rearrangement uses TRBV29-1 and TRBJ2-5, with 8 bases lining up with TRBD1. The CDR3 spans 12 residues. V dropped 7 bases and J dropped 3; count of bases not matched to a gene: 4. Germline CDR1 and CDR2: SQVTM and ANQGSEA. This CDR3 is CSAGQGEETQYF. In DNA, the CDR3 is TGCAGCGCTGGACAGGGAGAAGAGACCCAGTACTTC.

The chain links TRBV28 to TRBJ1-1; no clear D. Germline V CDR1 and CDR2: MDHEN, SYDVKM. The CDR3 spans 12 residues. Trimming took off 3 bases at V and 5 bases at J, with 7 bases between the two ends. CDR3 nucleotide sequence: TGTGCCAGCAGTTTTCGGGGTACTGAAGCTTTCTTT. This encodes CASSFRGTEAFF.

The chain is built from TRBV19 and TRBJ1-5; the D is unclear. Germline V gene sequence: CDR1 LNHDA, CDR2 SQIVND (reference sequence). CDR3 length: 14 amino acids. Between the trimmed V and J ends, which lost 8 bases and 5 bases, there was a span of 16 bases. For the CDR3, the DNA is TGTGCCAGTTGGGCGAGTGATTTCGATCAGCCCCAGCATTTT. It specifies CASWASDFDQPQHF.

V and J are TRBV28 and TRBJ2-1, with TRBD2 matching 7 bases. J lost 9 bases, V lost 6 bases, and 11 bases had no gene match. This CDR3 has 14 residues. Germline CDR1 MDHEN, CDR2 SYDVKM. The CDR3 here is CASRGSGIPFEQFF. The CDR3 nucleotides read TGTGCCAGCAGGGGGAGCGGGATCCCATTTGAGCAGTTCTTC.

V is TRBV11-3 and J is TRBJ2-7; TRBD1 aligns across 7 bases. The V segment lost 4 bases and the J segment 12 bases; nucleotides outside the gene matches: 12. The CDR3 consists of 13 residues. Germline assignment: CDR1 SGHNT and CDR2 YENEEA. The CDR3 is CASSSTGASSRYF. CDR3 sequence (DNA): TGTGCCAGCAGCTCTACAGGGGCCAGCAGTCGGTACTTC.

V gene TRBV7-8 combines with J gene TRBJ2-3, with no clear D. Germline-derived CDR1 and CDR2 are SGHVS and FQNEAQ. CDR3 length: 16 residues. Trimming took 3 bases from V and 2 from J, leaving 15 bases between them. The chain's CDR3 is CASSLSSPPITDTQYF. The CDR3 nucleotides are TGTGCCAGCAGCTTGAGTAGTCCGCCGATCACAGATACGCAGTATTTT.

This clone was counted a single time. The chain employs TRBV11-3 and TRBJ2-2; D call uncertain. Trimming cost V 3 bases and J 2 bases, with 10 bases left between them. The CDR3 sequence is 15 residues long. Germline V lookup: CDR1 SGHNT, CDR2 YENEEA. The DNA for the CDR3 is TGTGCCAGCAGCTTGTCACGGAGCAACACCGGGGAGCTGTTTTTT. As protein: CASSLSRSNTGELFF. Combining the CDR3 with reference TRBV11-3 and TRBJ2-2 gives the whole variable domain EAGVVQSPRYKIIEKKQPVAFWCNPISGHNTLYWYLQNLGQGPELLIRYENEEAVDDSQLPKDRFSAERLKGVDSTLKIQPAELGDSAVYLCASSLSRSNTGELFFGEGSRLTVL.

The V and J genes are TRBV7-9 and TRBJ2-7; tentatively, D is TRBD1 (6 bases). Germline V gives CDR1 SEHNR, CDR2 FQNEAQ (reference sequence). Trimming stripped 5 bases from V and 2 bases from J, with 19 bases between. The CDR3 runs to 16 residues. This CDR3 reads CASSQPGQNITYEQYF. Here the CDR3 DNA reads TGTGCCAGCAGCCAGCCCGGACAGAATATTACCTACGAGCAGTACTTC.

This chain connects TRBV9 to TRBJ1-1; 9 bases match TRBD1. Germline V gene lookup returns CDR1 SGDLS and CDR2 YYNGEE. Trimming cost V 3 bases and J 1 base; bases outside gene matches: 1. This CDR3 has 14 amino acids. The CDR3 DNA sequence: TGTGCCAGCAGCGAACAGGGGGCGAACACTGAAGCTTTCTTT. It specifies CASSEQGANTEAFF.

This clone has more than one count but fewer than ten. The genes are TRBV6-1 and TRBJ2-5; 12 positions match TRBD2. Trimming removed 5 bases from V and 5 bases from J; junction bases left unmatched: 6. The germline CDR1 and CDR2 sequences are MNHNS and SASEGT. CDR3 length equals 15 residues. The CDR3 sequence is CASSLLAGGLETQYF. In nucleotides, the CDR3 is TGTGCCAGCAGTCTACTAGCGGGGGGTTTGGAGACCCAGTACTTC.

This chain links TRBV5-1 with TRBJ2-7, with 7 bases identical to TRBD2. V trimming: 0 bases; J trimming: 3 bases; junction bases outside the gene matches: 6. This CDR3 has 15 residues. Germline values: CDR1 SGHRS, CDR2 YFSETQ. CDR3 nucleotide sequence: TGCGCCAGCAGCTTGGGGCAATCTAGCGGCTACGAGCAGTACTTC. Its protein product is CASSLGQSSGYEQYF.

The V call is TRBV7-2, the J call TRBJ2-1, with unresolved D. The germline V and J ends were trimmed by 4 bases and 3 bases, with 10 bases remaining between them. Germline CDR1 SGHTA, CDR2 FQGNSA. The CDR3 contains 14 residues. This chain's CDR3 is CASSWADFYNEQFF. Written as DNA, the CDR3 is TGTGCCAGCAGCTGGGCTGATTTCTACAATGAGCAGTTCTTC.

The chain has TRBV6-4 and TRBJ1-1; perhaps TRBD1 as D (6 bases). CDR3 length: 13 amino acids. Trimming cost V 6 bases and J 2 bases, with 10 bases left between them. Germline CDR1 is MRHNA and CDR2 is SNTAGT. In nucleotides, the CDR3 is TGTGCCAGCAGGACGGACAGTAACACTGAAGCTTTCTTT. This encodes CASRTDSNTEAFF.